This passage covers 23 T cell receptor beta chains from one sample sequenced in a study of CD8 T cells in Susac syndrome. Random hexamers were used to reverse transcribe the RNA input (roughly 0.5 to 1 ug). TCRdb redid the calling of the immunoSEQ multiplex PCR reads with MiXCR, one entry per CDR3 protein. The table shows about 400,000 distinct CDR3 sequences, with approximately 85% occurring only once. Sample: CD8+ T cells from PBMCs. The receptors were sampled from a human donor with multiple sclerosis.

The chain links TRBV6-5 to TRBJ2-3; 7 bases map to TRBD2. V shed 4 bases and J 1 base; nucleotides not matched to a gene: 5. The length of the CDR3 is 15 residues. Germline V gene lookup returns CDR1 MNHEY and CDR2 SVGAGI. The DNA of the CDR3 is TGTGCCAGCAGTTGGGGGGGAAGGGGCACAGATACGCAGTATTTT. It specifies CASSWGGRGTDTQYF.

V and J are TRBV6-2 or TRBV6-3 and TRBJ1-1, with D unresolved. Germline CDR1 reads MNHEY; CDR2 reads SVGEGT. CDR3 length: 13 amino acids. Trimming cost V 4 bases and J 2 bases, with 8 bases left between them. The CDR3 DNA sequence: TGTGCCAGCAGTTCCCCCATAAACACTGAAGCTTTCTTT. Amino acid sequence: CASSSPINTEAFF.

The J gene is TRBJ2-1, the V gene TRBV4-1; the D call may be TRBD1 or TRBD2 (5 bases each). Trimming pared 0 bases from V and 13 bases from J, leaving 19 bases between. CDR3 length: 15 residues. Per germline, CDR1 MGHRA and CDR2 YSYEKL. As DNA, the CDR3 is TGCGCCAGCAGCCAAGAATCACAGGCGCCTAGCCCACAGTTCTTC. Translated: CASSQESQAPSPQFF.

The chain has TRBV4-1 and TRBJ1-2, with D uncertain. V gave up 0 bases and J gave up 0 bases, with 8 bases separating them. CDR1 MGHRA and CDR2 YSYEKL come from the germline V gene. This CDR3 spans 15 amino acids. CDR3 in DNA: TGCGCCAGCAGCCAAGAGGGCGGGCCTAACTATGGCTACACCTTC. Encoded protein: CASSQEGGPNYGYTF.

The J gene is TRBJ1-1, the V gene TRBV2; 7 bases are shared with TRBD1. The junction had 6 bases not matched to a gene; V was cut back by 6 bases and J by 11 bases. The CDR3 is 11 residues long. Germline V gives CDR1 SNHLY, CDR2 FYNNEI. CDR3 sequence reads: CASRGNRGAFF. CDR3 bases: TGTGCCAGCAGGGGAAACAGGGGCGCTTTCTTT.

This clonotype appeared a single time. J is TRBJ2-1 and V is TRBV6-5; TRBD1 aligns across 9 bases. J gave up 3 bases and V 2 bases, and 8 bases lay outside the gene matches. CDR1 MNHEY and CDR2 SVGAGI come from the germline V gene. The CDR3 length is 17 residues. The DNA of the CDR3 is TGTGCCAGCAGTTACCAGGCGGGACAGGGCTTCTACAATGAGCAGTTCTTC. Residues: CASSYQAGQGFYNEQFF.

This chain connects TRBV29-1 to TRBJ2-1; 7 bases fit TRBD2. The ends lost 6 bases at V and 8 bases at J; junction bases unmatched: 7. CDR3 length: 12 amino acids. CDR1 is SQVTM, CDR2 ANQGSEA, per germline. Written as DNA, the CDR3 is TGCAGCGTCGGGACTATCGGCGATGAGCAGTTCTTC. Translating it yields CSVGTIGDEQFF.

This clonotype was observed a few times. In DNA form, the CDR3 reads TGTGCCAGCTCACCACTGGACAGGGTTAGCACAGATACGCAGTATTTT. This sequence encodes CASSPLDRVSTDTQYF. The chain uses TRBV18 and TRBJ2-3; 8 bases fit TRBD1. V shed 1 base and J 0 bases; nucleotides not matched to a gene: 3. The germline V gene has CDR1 KGHSH and CDR2 LQKENI. This CDR3 spans 16 amino acids.

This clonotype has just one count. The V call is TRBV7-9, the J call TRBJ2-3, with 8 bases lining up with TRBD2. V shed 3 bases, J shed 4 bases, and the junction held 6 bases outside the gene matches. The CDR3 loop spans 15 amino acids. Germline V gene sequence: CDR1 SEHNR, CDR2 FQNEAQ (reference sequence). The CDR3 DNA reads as TGTGCCAGCAGCTTGGAACGGGAGGGCCCAGATACGCAGTATTTT. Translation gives CASSLEREGPDTQYF.

This CDR3 reads CASSQEPQIEQFF. CDR3 DNA: TGCGCCAGCAGCCAAGAGCCACAAATTGAGCAGTTCTTC. This chain connects TRBV4-1 to TRBJ2-1, with no clear D. Trimming took off 0 bases at V and 9 bases at J, with 9 bases between the two ends. The CDR3 has 13 amino acids. The V gene's germline CDR1 is MGHRA and CDR2 YSYEKL.

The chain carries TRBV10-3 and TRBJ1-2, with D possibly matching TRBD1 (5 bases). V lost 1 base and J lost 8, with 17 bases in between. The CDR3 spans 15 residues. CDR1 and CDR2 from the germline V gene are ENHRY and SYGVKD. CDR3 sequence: CAISEFDGFEGGYTF. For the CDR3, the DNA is TGTGCCATCAGTGAGTTTGACGGTTTCGAGGGGGGCTACACCTTC.

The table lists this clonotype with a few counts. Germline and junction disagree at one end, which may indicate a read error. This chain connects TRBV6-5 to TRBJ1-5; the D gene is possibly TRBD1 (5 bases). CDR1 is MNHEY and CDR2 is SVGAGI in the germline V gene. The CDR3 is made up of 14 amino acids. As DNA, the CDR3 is TGTGCCAGCAGCCCTGGGGCGGGTGGGCAGCCCCAGCAATTT. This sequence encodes CASSPGAGGQPQQF.

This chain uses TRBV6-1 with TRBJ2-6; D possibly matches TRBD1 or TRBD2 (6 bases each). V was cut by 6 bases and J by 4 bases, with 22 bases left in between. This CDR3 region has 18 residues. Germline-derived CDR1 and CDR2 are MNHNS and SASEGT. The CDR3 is CASSITGRNFPGANVLTF. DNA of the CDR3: TGTGCCAGCAGCATAACAGGGAGGAATTTTCCCGGGGCCAACGTCCTGACTTTC.

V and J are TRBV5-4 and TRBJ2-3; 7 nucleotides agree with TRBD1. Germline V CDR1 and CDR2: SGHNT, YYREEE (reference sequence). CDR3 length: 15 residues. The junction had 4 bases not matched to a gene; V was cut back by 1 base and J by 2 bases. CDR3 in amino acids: CASSLKGQNTDTQYF. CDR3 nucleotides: TGTGCCAGCAGCTTGAAGGGACAGAACACAGATACGCAGTATTTT.

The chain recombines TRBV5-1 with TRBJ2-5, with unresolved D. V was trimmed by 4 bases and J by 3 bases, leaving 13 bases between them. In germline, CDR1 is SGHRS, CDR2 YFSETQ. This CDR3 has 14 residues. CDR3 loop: CASSDGRLKETQYF. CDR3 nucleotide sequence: TGCGCCAGCAGCGACGGAAGGCTTAAAGAGACCCAGTACTTC.

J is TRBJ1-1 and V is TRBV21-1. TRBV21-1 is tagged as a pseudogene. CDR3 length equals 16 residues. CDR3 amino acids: CASSPPRQVGNTEAFF. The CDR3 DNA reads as TGTGCCAGCAGCCCCCCCCGCCAGGTCGGGAACACTGAAGCTTTCTTT.

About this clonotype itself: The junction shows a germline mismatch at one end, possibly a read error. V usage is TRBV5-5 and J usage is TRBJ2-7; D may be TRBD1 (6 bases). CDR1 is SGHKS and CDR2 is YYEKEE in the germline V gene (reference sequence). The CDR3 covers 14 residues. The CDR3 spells CASDHRVTGYGQYF. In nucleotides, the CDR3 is TGTGCCAGCGACCACAGGGTCACAGGGTACGGGCAGTACTTC.

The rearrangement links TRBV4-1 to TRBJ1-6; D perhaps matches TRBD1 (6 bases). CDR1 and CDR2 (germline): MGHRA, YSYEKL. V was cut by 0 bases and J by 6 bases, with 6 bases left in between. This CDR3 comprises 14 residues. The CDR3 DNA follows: TGCGCCAGCAGCCAAGACAGGGGTAATTCACCCCTCCACTTT. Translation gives CASSQDRGNSPLHF.

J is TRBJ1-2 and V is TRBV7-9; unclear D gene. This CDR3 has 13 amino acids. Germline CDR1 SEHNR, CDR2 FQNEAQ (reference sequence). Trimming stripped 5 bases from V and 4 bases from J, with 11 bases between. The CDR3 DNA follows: TGTGCCAGCAGCCCTGAGGCAGGCTATGGCTACACCTTC. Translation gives CASSPEAGYGYTF.

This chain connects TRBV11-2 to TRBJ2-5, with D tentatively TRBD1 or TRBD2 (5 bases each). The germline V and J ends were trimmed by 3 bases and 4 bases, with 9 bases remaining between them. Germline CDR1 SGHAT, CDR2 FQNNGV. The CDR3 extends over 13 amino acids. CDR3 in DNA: TGTGCCAGCAGCTTGGAGAGGGGAGAGACCCAGTACTTC. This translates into CASSLERGETQYF. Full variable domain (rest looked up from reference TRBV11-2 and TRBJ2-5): EAGVAQSPRYKIIEKRQSVAFWCNPISGHATLYWYQQILGQGPKLLIQFQNNGVVDDSQLPKDRFSAERLKGVDSTLKIQPAKLEDSAVYLCASSLERGETQYFGPGTRLLVL.

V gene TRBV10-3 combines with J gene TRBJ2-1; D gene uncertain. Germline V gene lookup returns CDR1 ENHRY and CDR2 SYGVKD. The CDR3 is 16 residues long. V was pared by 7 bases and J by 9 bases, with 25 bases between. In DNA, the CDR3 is TGTGCCATCACCCCCCTTGGGCTAGGGTCTTTTGGTGAGCAGTTCTTC. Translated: CAITPLGLGSFGEQFF.

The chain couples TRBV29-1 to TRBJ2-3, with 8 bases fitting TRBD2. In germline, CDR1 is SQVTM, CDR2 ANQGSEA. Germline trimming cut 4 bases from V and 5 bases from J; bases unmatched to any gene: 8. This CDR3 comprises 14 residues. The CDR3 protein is CSVGGSGSIDTQYF. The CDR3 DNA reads TGCAGCGTTGGGGGGAGCGGGAGTATAGATACGCAGTATTTT.

CDR3 coding DNA: TGCGCCAGCAGCCAAGTGATTCTCGATGAGCAGTTCTTC. Translation: CASSQVILDEQFF. J is TRBJ2-1 and V is TRBV4-1; D uncertain. This CDR3 contains 13 residues. CDR1 and CDR2 (germline): MGHRA, YSYEKL. V lost 1 base and J 8 bases, leaving 9 bases between the germline ends.